These 9 T cell receptor beta chains came from one sample sequenced in a study of Graves' ophthalmopathy and Graves' hyperthyroidism (dated by TCRdb to about 2018). The sample was run on an Illumina HiSeq 2000. TCR beta CDR3 regions were amplified from RNA transcripts for repertoire sequencing. The first round was an RT-PCR using HTBI primers with the Qiagen OneStep RT-PCR kit, and this first round was followed by a second-round multiplex PCR, then size selection and purification. TCRdb itself trimmed the public reads at Q25 with fastp, ran MiXCR and retained productive beta chains. Entries are consolidated by CDR3 protein sequence, retaining the most common genes and DNA. This sample is represented by hundreds of thousands of distinct CDR3 sequences; roughly 20% of them were singletons. Jointly, the top ten make up more than 2.5% of the sample. Sequenced sample: peripheral blood. The origin of the receptors is a woman between 18 and 29 years old with stable Graves' hyperthyroidism. Donor details come from another sample of the same person, matched by shared clones.

In this sample, this clonotype turned up many times. In DNA, the CDR3 is TGTGCCAGCAGTCCCGGGTTACCTGAAGCTTTCTTT. It specifies CASSPGLPEAFF. The J gene is TRBJ1-1, the V gene TRBV28, with D uncertain. The length of the CDR3 is 12 residues. Germline CDR1 is MDHEN and CDR2 is SYDVKM. Trimming took off 5 bases at V and 6 bases at J, with 10 bases between the two ends.

This clonotype was counted many times. The J gene is TRBJ1-1, the V gene TRBV11-2; no clear D. Looked up from germline, CDR1 is SGHAT and CDR2 is FQNNGV. This CDR3 is built from 14 residues. V was trimmed by 3 bases and J by 3 bases, leaving 11 bases between them. The CDR3 coding sequence is TGTGCCAGCAGCTTGAACGCTCGCGACACTGAAGCTTTCTTT. It encodes CASSLNARDTEAFF.

The chain joins TRBV7-2 to TRBJ1-2; no reliable D call. The germline CDR1 and CDR2 sequences are SGHTA and FQGNSA. The V end was cut by 1 base, the J end by 0 bases, with 6 bases between. This CDR3 contains 14 residues. CDR3 bases: TGTGCCAGCAGCTTAGTGCCAGCTAACTATGGCTACACCTTC. Translated, it gives CASSLVPANYGYTF.

This clonotype was observed at least ten times. CDR3 sequence: CAISPGGGRETQYF. CDR3 nucleotide sequence: TGTGCCATCAGCCCGGGAGGGGGACGGGAGACCCAGTACTTC. The rearrangement links TRBV10-3 to TRBJ2-5; 8 bases are shared with TRBD2. The germline V gene encodes CDR1 ENHRY and CDR2 SYGVKD. The length of the CDR3 is 14 residues. V was pared by 6 bases and J by 5 bases, with 8 bases of the junction left unmatched.

The V call is TRBV6-5, the J call TRBJ2-4, with no clear D. The CDR3 length is 14 residues. Trimming shortened V by 0 bases and J by 11 bases, and 14 bases separated the two germline ends. The germline V gene encodes CDR1 MNHEY and CDR2 SVGAGI. This CDR3 is CASSYSPAGVFQYF. The DNA of the CDR3 is TGTGCCAGCAGTTACTCCCCAGCTGGAGTTTTTCAGTACTTC.

This chain uses TRBV24-1 with TRBJ1-5, with 9 positions matching TRBD1. The CDR3 is 16 amino acids. With 4 bases clipped from V and 5 bases from J, the junction kept 8 bases outside the gene matches. Germline V gene data show CDR1 as KGHDR and CDR2 as SFDVKD. The DNA for the CDR3 is TGTGCCACCAGTGACTCGGACAGGGGAAGGGATCAGCCCCAGCATTTT. Its protein product is CATSDSDRGRDQPQHF.

The table lists this clonotype with a few counts. The rearrangement links TRBV6-4 to TRBJ1-1; D is possibly TRBD1 (5 bases). Germline V gene data show CDR1 as MRHNA and CDR2 as SNTAGT. This CDR3 has 13 amino acids. V lost 6 bases, J lost 5 bases, and 13 bases lay in between. CDR3 DNA sequence: TGTGCCAGCAGGGGGCCCGGGGCGACTGAAGCTTTCTTT. It yields the protein CASRGPGATEAFF.

This clonotype appeared many times. CDR3 in amino acids: CASSFGAKMKTQYF. The CDR3 DNA is TGCGCCAGCAGCTTTGGTGCGAAGATGAAGACCCAGTACTTC. The chain uses TRBV5-1 and TRBJ2-5; D call uncertain. Germline V gene lookup returns CDR1 SGHRS and CDR2 YFSETQ. This CDR3 is built from 14 residues. Trimming removed 2 bases at V and 6 bases at J, with 14 bases between.

This clonotype was observed at least ten times. The chain combines TRBV12-3 or TRBV12-4 with TRBJ1-5, with D perhaps TRBD1 (5 bases). V was cut by 6 bases and J by 2 bases, with 17 bases left in between. The CDR3 extends over 16 amino acids. The DNA of the CDR3 is TGTGCCAGCAGCCCATCCCGGGACGTCGGCAATCAGCCCCAGCATTTT. Protein sequence: CASSPSRDVGNQPQHF.